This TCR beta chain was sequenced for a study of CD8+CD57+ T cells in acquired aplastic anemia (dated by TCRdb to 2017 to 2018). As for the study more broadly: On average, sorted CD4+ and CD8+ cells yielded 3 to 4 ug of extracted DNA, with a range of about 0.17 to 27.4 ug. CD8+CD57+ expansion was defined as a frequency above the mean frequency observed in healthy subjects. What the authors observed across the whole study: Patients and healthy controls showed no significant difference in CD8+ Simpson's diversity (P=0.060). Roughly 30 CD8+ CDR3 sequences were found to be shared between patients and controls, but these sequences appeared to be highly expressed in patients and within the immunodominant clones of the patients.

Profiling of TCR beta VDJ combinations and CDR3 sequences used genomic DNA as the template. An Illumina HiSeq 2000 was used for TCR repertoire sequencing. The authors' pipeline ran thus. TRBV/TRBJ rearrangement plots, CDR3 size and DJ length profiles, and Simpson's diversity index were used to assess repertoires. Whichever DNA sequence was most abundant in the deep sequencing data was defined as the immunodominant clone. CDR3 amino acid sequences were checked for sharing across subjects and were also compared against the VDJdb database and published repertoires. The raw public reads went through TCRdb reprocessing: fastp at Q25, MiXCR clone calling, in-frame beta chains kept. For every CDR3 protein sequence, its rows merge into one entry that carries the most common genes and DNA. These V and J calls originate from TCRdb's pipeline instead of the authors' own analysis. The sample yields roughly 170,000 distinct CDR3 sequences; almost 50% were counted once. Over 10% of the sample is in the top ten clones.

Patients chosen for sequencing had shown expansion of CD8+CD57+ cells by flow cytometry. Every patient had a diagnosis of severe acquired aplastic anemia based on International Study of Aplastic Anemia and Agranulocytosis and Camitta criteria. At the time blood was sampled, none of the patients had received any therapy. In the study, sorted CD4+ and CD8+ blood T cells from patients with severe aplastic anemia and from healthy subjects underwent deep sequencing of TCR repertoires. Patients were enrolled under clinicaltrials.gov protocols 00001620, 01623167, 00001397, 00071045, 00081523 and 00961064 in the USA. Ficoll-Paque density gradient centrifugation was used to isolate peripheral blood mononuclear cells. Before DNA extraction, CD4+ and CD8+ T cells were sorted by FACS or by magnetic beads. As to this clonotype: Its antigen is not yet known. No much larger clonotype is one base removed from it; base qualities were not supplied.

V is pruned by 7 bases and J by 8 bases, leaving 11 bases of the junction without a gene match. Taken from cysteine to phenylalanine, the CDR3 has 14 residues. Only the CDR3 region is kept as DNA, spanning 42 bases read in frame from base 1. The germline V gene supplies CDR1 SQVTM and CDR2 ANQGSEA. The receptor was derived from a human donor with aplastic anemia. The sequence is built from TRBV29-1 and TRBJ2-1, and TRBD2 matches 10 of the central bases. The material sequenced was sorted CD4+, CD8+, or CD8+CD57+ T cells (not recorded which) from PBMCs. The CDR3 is CSGFLAGVYHEQFF. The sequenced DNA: TGCAGCGGGTTTCTAGCGGGAGTTTACCATGAGCAGTTCTTC.